This T cell receptor beta chain is drawn from a study of Graves' ophthalmopathy and Graves' hyperthyroidism. General study points: Blood repertoires reportedly contained most expanded thyroid clonotypes above 0.001 frequency. Prediction of ophthalmopathy progression reached about 71% sensitivity and approximately 74% specificity. With about 87% sensitivity and over 65% specificity, a 13-signature model separated ophthalmopathy from stable hyperthyroidism.

This clonotype was seen at least ten times. Its antigen is currently unknown. RNA transcripts were the template, and TCR beta CDR3 regions were amplified from them. HTBI primers served in a first-round RT-PCR, which a second-round multiplex PCR followed. TCRdb reprocessed the multiplex PCR reads via MiXCR and lists one record per CDR3 protein. The repertoire holds 650,000 to 800,000 distinct CDR3 sequences, just over 40% seen once, with under 3.5% in the top ten. Orbital computed tomography, together with clinical symptoms, serum thyroxine, TRAb and thyroid ultrasound, was used for diagnosis. The source of this sequence is an adult man with Graves' ophthalmopathy. Material for sequencing was peripheral blood.

For the CDR3, the DNA is TGCAGCGTGATACAGGGGAGCTATGGCTACACCTTC. Amino acids: CSVIQGSYGYTF. J is TRBJ1-2 and V is TRBV29-1; 7 bases match TRBD1. Unmatched junction bases numbered 5, after V lost 6 bases and J lost 4 bases. CDR1 and CDR2 from the germline V gene are SQVTM and ANQGSEA. The CDR3 is 12 residues long.